This T cell receptor beta chain comes out of a study of human T cells and chemical hapten exposure. Library preparation tagged each individual cDNA molecule with a unique molecular identifier. Original analysis: There were a median of around 100,000 TCRs per sample, with a range from about 23,224 to 750,000. TCRdb re-called the RACE reads through MiXCR, storing one row per CDR3 protein. The V and J calls and clone size come from TCRdb's table, not from the authors' own analysis. The sample holds approximately 91,000 distinct CDR3 sequences; 9.5% to 13% are singletons and the top ten take 1.5% to 2%. From germline, CDR1 is DFQATT and CDR2 SNEGSKA (reference sequence). Trimming took off 2 bases at V and 4 bases at J, with 11 bases between the two ends. This CDR3 is 13 amino acids long. Time point indicated: patch test 2, 6 weeks after DPC sensitization. Treatment denoted: therapeutic diphenylcyclopropenone sensitization with weekly scalp DPC.

The table lists this clonotype with a few counts. The rearrangement joins TRBV20-1 to TRBJ1-2; D is perhaps TRBD1 (5 bases). The sample consisted of whole blood, taken in connection with sensitization to the hapten diphenylcyclopropenone (DPC). The source is a man in his late teens or twenties with alopecia areata. Some clones in this sample may be carry-over from other donors' samples. CDR3 loop: CSARPEGSYGYTF. The CDR3 DNA follows: TGCAGTGCTAGACCCGAGGGGAGCTATGGCTACACCTTC.